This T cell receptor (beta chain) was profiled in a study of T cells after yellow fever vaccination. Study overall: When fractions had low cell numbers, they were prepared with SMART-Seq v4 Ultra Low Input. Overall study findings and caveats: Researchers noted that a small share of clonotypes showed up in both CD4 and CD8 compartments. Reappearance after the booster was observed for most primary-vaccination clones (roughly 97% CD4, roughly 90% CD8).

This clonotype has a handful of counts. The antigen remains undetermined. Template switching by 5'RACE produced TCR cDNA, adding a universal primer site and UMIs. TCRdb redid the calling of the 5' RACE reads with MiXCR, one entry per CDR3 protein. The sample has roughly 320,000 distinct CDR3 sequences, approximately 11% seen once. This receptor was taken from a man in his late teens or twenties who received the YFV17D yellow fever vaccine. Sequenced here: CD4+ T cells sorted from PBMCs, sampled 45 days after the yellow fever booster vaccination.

CDR3 loop: CASSVTSGGYEQYV. CDR3 nucleotide sequence: TGCGCCAGCAGCGTGACTAGCGGGGGCTACGAGCAGTACGTC. The chain recombines TRBV5-1 with TRBJ2-7; TRBD2 matches 12 bases. CDR3 length: 14 amino acids. The germline V gene encodes CDR1 SGHRS and CDR2 YFSETQ. Trimming cost V 4 bases and J 3 bases; bases outside gene matches: 2.